This T cell receptor beta chain was identified in a study of T-cell reconstitution after alpha-beta-depleted transplantation in children. Study conclusions and caveats: Some patients' high day-60 TCRbeta diversity was traced to surviving recipient T cells and thymic progenitors. A year had passed since transplant, and T-cell counts and diversity by then came mostly from newly produced T cells.

This clonotype was counted a few times. The target antigen is unknown. It was with unique molecular identifiers that the TCRbeta library was prepared. Via MiXCR, TCRdb re-called the PCR reads, giving one row per CDR3 protein. This sample has about 420,000 distinct CDR3 sequences, with about a sixth found just once. Trimming removed 2 bases from V and 6 bases from J, with 5 bases in between. Germline V gene data show CDR1 as DFQATT and CDR2 as SNEGSKA (reference sequence). The CDR3 is made up of 11 amino acids. The input for sequencing was PBMCs, mostly from graft donor cells, taken 360 days after TCRalphabeta/CD19-depleted stem cell transplant. The chain recombines TRBV20-1 with TRBJ2-1; D is ambiguous. The TCR originated in a boy in the first two years of life who had a stem cell transplant for Wiskott-Aldrich syndrome, so the T cells may come from the graft donor. Written as DNA, the CDR3 is TGCAGTGCTAGAAGTCCCAATGAGCAGTTCTTC. This gives the protein CSARSPNEQFF.